The 15 T cell receptor beta chains below were found in one sample sequenced in a study of cytomegalovirus exposure and HLA in healthy donors. The PCR contained 60 Vbeta and 13 Jbeta primers. Profiling relied on immunoSEQ multiplex PCR, and the TCRdb table lists in-frame clones only, not all of them. This sample has approximately 100,000 clones, with roughly 86% found just once. Specimen: PBMCs. These TCRs come from a man under 40 in good health and CMV-seropositive.

This clone appeared a single time. This chain links TRBV6-1 with TRBJ1-2; the match to TRBD1 covers 7 bases. The junction had 7 bases not matched to a gene; V was cut back by 6 bases and J by 3 bases. The CDR3 sequence is 14 residues long. Germline CDR1 and CDR2: MNHNS and SASEGT. For the CDR3, the DNA is TGTGCCAGCAGAGCTAATGACAGGGACTATGGCTACACCTTC. This translates into CASRANDRDYGYTF.

This chain connects TRBV28 to TRBJ1-4, with D maybe TRBD1 (5 bases). Germline loops: CDR1 MDHEN, CDR2 SYDVKM. V lost 2 bases, J lost 5 bases, and 9 bases lay in between. This CDR3 spans 14 amino acids. The CDR3: CASSLVRQNEKLFF. CDR3 DNA sequence: TGTGCCAGCAGTTTAGTTCGACAGAATGAAAAACTGTTTTTT.

The chain couples TRBV28 to TRBJ1-2, with TRBD1 identical over 7 bases. The V gene's germline CDR1 is MDHEN and CDR2 SYDVKM. This CDR3 is built from 14 residues. V was clipped by 6 bases and J by 8 bases; unmatched bases: 12. Here the CDR3 reads CASSLYPGGSGYTF. The CDR3 region has the DNA TGTGCCAGCAGCCTCTACCCAGGGGGGTCCGGCTACACCTTC.

The chain joins TRBV7-8 to TRBJ2-5, with 9 positions matching TRBD1. The J segment lost 7 bases and the V segment lost 5 bases, leaving 11 bases of the junction unmatched. Germline V gene lookup returns CDR1 SGHVS and CDR2 FQNEAQ. The CDR3 extends over 15 amino acids. In nucleotides, the CDR3 is TGTGCCAGCAGCACGACTCAGACAGGGGGAGGGACCCAGTACTTC. Translated: CASSTTQTGGGTQYF. The full variable domain, its missing parts supplied by reference TRBV7-8 and TRBJ2-5, is GAGVSQSPRYKVAKRGQDVALRCDPISGHVSLFWYQQALGQGPEFLTYFQNEAQLDKSGLPSDRFFAERPEGSVSTLKIQRTQQEDSAVYLCASSTTQTGGGTQYFGPGTRLLVL.

V is TRBV10-3 and J is TRBJ2-3; tentative D call: TRBD2 (6 bases). Trimming removed 2 bases at V and 4 bases at J, with 16 bases between. Germline values: CDR1 ENHRY, CDR2 SYGVKD. The CDR3 is made up of 16 amino acids. CDR3: CAISEGPGVRPDTQYF. CDR3 DNA: TGTGCCATCAGTGAGGGGCCGGGAGTTCGTCCAGATACGCAGTATTTT.

This chain uses TRBV2 with TRBJ2-7; tentatively, D is TRBD2 (5 bases). Per the germline V gene, CDR1 is SNHLY and CDR2 is FYNNEI. V was clipped by 2 bases and J by 0 bases, with 11 bases between them. The CDR3 runs 15 residues. This CDR3 reads CASSENERISYEQYF. CDR3 in DNA: TGTGCCAGCAGTGAAAATGAGCGGATCTCCTACGAGCAGTACTTC.

The chain combines TRBV15 with TRBJ2-2; D is perhaps TRBD1 (5 bases). Germline CDR1 is LNHNV and CDR2 is YYDKDF (reference sequence). The germline V and J ends were trimmed by 6 bases and 1 base, with 12 bases remaining between them. This CDR3 contains 15 residues. The CDR3 bases are TGTGCCACCAGTCCTGGGGCGATGAACACCGGGGAGCTGTTTTTT. Protein: CATSPGAMNTGELFF.

The genes are TRBV10-2 and TRBJ1-5; D perhaps matches TRBD1 (5 bases). V gave up 5 bases and J gave up 2 bases, with 16 bases separating them. The length of the CDR3 is 16 residues. Germline-derived CDR1 and CDR2 are WSHSY and SAAADI. CDR3 nucleotides: TGCGCCAGCAGTAGGTCCGGCAGGGTGGGCAATCAGCCCCAGCATTTT. Its translation: CASSRSGRVGNQPQHF.

This clone has a single count. DNA for the CDR3: TGTGCCAGCCGCAGGGGGCGGGAGACCCAGTACTTC. Its translation: CASRRGRETQYF. The gene calls are TRBV28 and TRBJ2-5; 8 bases match TRBD1. V lost 8 bases and J lost 5; bases outside the gene matches: 4. CDR3 length equals 12 residues. Looked up from germline, CDR1 is MDHEN and CDR2 is SYDVKM.

This chain links TRBV6-1 with TRBJ1-1; D is unresolved. Germline assignment: CDR1 MNHNS and CDR2 SASEGT. V was shortened by 6 bases and J by 1 base, with 15 bases between the two germline ends. This CDR3 has 15 amino acids. CDR3 loop: CASRVRQNANTEAFF. CDR3 coding DNA: TGTGCCAGCAGGGTCAGACAAAACGCGAACACTGAAGCTTTCTTT.

This chain links TRBV2 with TRBJ2-6, with TRBD1 identical over 7 bases. CDR3 size: 14 residues. J gave up 2 bases and V 7 bases, and 2 bases lay outside the gene matches. Looked up from germline, CDR1 is SNHLY and CDR2 is FYNNEI. The CDR3 here is CASKTGAGANVLTF. In nucleotides, the CDR3 is TGTGCCAGCAAAACAGGGGCTGGGGCCAACGTCCTGACTTTC.

This clone turned up a few times. The gene calls are TRBV28 and TRBJ1-2, with TRBD1 identical over 9 bases. J lost 4 bases, V lost 4 bases, and 4 bases had no gene match. Germline V lookup: CDR1 MDHEN, CDR2 SYDVKM. This CDR3 has 14 amino acids. CDR3 bases: TGTGCCAGCAGTTCTGGGACAGGGATCTATGGCTACACCTTC. Its translation is CASSSGTGIYGYTF.

The V call is TRBV10-2, the J call TRBJ1-4, with 7 positions matching TRBD1. This CDR3 comprises 14 residues. The trim removed 2 bases at V and 7 bases at J, leaving 4 bases unmatched. The germline CDR1 and CDR2 sequences are WSHSY and SAAADI. CDR3 nucleotide sequence: TGCGCCAGCAGTGAGGAGGGGGCTGGTGAAAAACTGTTTTTT. Residues: CASSEEGAGEKLFF.

This chain uses TRBV19 with TRBJ2-1; 8 bases fit TRBD2. This CDR3 has 15 residues. Germline lookup yields CDR1 LNHDA and CDR2 SQIVND (reference sequence). The J segment lost 8 bases and the V segment lost 3 bases, leaving 9 bases of the junction unmatched. DNA of the CDR3: TGTGCCAGTAGTATCGGGACTAGGTCAATCGATGAGCAGTTCTTC. It codes for CASSIGTRSIDEQFF. Full variable domain (missing parts from reference TRBV19 and TRBJ2-1): DGGITQSPKYLFRKEGQNVTLSCEQNLNHDAMYWYRQDPGQGLRLIYYSQIVNDFQKGDIAEGYSVSREKKESFPLTVTSAQKNPTAFYLCASSIGTRSIDEQFFGPGTRLTVL.

The chain joins TRBV7-8 to TRBJ2-3; a weak D match, TRBD2 (6 bases). In germline, CDR1 is SGHVS, CDR2 FQNEAQ. The CDR3 sequence is 17 residues long. Trimming cost V 5 bases and J 1 base, with 19 bases left between them. Here the CDR3 reads CASSLIGGARGTDTQYF. The DNA of the CDR3 is TGTGCCAGCAGCCTTATCGGAGGGGCTCGGGGCACAGATACGCAGTATTTT.